These 2 T cell receptor beta chains originate from one sample sequenced in a study of Graves' ophthalmopathy and Graves' hyperthyroidism. Amplification targeted the TCR beta CDR3 regions, with RNA transcripts as the source material. Investigators did first-round RT-PCR with HTBI primers, then second-round multiplex PCR. One entry per CDR3 protein results from TCRdb running MiXCR on the multiplex PCR reads. The data show 350,000 to 450,000 distinct CDR3 sequences, approximately 21% seen once. Sequenced input: peripheral blood. The receptors stem from a woman in her late teens or twenties with stable Graves' hyperthyroidism.

The table lists this clonotype with many counts. This sequence joins TRBV10-3 and TRBJ2-7, with TRBD2 matching 7 bases. The CDR3 loop spans 12 amino acids. Germline V gene lookup returns CDR1 ENHRY and CDR2 SYGVKD. The trim removed 0 bases at V and 10 bases at J, leaving 3 bases unmatched. The CDR3 spells CAISESSGSQYF. The DNA for the CDR3 is TGTGCCATCAGTGAGTCTAGCGGGTCTCAGTACTTC.

This clonotype was found a few times. The CDR3 loop reads CATSDHSGTRLYEQYF. The DNA for the CDR3 is TGTGCCACCAGTGACCACTCCGGGACAAGACTCTACGAGCAGTACTTC. The genes are TRBV24-1 and TRBJ2-7; D perhaps matches TRBD1 (6 bases). CDR3 length: 16 residues. From germline, CDR1 is KGHDR and CDR2 SFDVKD. V was shortened by 4 bases and J by 3 bases, with 18 bases between the two germline ends.